This TCR beta chain was identified in a study of beta chain features in type 1 diabetes. Study in general: No patient-donor differences in age, gender, total cells or subset yield.

Expressed TCRB transcripts were sequenced, since all the RNA that had been isolated was reverse transcribed. The table came from immunoSEQ multiplex PCR; TCRdb's copy has only in-frame clones and leaves some out. The sample lists some 250,000 clones; 25% to 30% were seen once. Study findings and constraints: The naive, central memory and Treg TCRB repertoires showed an apparent similarity that was greater among patients than among healthy donors.

As regards this clone: Its antigen is not known.

This CDR3 is 13 amino acids long. Trimming left V 2 bases short and J 5 bases short, with 10 bases between. The germline V gene encodes CDR1 KGHSH and CDR2 LQKENI. Sequencing was performed on central memory CD4+ T cells from blood. The receptor was derived from a man younger than 40 in good health. The chain couples TRBV18 to TRBJ2-7, with D tentatively TRBD1 (6 bases). CDR3 DNA sequence: TGTGCCAGCTCACCAAACAGGGAAAACGAGCAGTACTTC. Translation gives CASSPNRENEQYF.